This T cell receptor (beta chain) emerged from a study of OX40 agonist ivuxolimab in advanced cancers. Looking at the study overall: Males comprised around 80% of the group, whose mean age was roughly 60 years (range roughly 20 to 90).

Generated by immunoSEQ multiplex PCR, the TCRdb table keeps only in-frame clones and is missing some. The sample consists of tens of thousands of clones, about 86% of them appearing once. About this clone itself: The antigen is undetermined.

Study results and limitations: Researchers did not establish what antigens the expanded peripheral T cells target. Low normalized T-cell clonal expansion was additionally recorded for some nonresponders. There was clonal expansion of CD4+ and CD8+ blood T cells by week 6 at 0.1 to 3.0 mg/kg.

Germline V gives CDR1 MNHEY, CDR2 SVGAGI. V shed 5 bases and J shed 5 bases, with 13 bases lying between them. There are 14 residues in the CDR3. This TCR derives from an adult with an advanced solid tumor such as melanoma, head and neck, liver or kidney cancer. The starting material was CD4+ or CD8+ T cells sorted from blood, obtained in a trial of the OX40 agonist ivuxolimab. The chain recombines TRBV6-5 with TRBJ2-1, with D uncertain. The CDR3 bases are TGTGCCAGCAGTCCCCATAGGCGGCACAATGAGCAGTTCTTC. Encoded protein: CASSPHRRHNEQFF.